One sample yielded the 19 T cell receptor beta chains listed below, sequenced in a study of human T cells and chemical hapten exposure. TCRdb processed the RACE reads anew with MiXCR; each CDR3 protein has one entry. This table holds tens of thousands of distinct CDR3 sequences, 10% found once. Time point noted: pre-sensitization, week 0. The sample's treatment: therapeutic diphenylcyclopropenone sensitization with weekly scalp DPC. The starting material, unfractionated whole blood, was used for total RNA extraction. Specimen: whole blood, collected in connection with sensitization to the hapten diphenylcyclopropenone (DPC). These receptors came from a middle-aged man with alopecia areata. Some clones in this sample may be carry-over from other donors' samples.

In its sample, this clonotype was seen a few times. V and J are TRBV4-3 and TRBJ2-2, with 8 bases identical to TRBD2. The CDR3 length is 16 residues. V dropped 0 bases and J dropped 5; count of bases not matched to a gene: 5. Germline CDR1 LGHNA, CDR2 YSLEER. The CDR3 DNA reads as TGCGCCAGCAGCCAAGATCCTAGCGGGTTTACCGGGGAGCTGTTTTTT. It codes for CASSQDPSGFTGELFF.

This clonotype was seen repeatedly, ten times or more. This CDR3 is CSVETDTFYEQYF. The CDR3 coding sequence is TGCAGCGTTGAAACGGACACCTTCTACGAGCAGTACTTC. V gene TRBV29-1 combines with J gene TRBJ2-7; D perhaps matches TRBD1 (5 bases). V was pared by 2 bases and J by 3 bases, with 11 bases between. Germline CDR1 is SQVTM and CDR2 is ANQGSEA. The CDR3 length is 13 residues.

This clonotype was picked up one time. In DNA form, the CDR3 reads TGCGCCAGCAGCCACGACAGGGGGTTTGTGAACACCGGGGAGCTGTTTTTT. Protein sequence: CASSHDRGFVNTGELFF. This chain links TRBV5-1 with TRBJ2-2; TRBD1 agrees at 9 bases. The CDR3 runs 17 residues. After removal of 4 bases from V and 1 base from J, the junction contained 8 bases not matched to a gene. Germline values: CDR1 SGHRS, CDR2 YFSETQ.

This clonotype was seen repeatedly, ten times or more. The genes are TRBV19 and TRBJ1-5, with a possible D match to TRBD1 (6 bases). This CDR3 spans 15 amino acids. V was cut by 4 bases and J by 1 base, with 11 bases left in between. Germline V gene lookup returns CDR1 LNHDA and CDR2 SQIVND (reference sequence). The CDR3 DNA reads TGTGCCAGTAGTAGTTACAGGGCCAGCAATCAGCCCCAGCATTTT. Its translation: CASSSYRASNQPQHF. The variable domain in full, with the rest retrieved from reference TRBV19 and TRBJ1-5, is DGGITQSPKYLFRKEGQNVTLSCEQNLNHDAMYWYRQDPGQGLRLIYYSQIVNDFQKGDIAEGYSVSREKKESFPLTVTSAQKNPTAFYLCASSSYRASNQPQHFGDGTRLSIL.

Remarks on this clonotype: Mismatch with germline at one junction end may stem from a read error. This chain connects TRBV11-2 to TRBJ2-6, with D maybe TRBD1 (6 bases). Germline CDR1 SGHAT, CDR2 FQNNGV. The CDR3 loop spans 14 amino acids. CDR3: CASSSTPGADVLTF. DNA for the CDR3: TGTGCCAGCAGCTCCACCCCAGGGGCCGACGTCCTGACTTTC.

The CDR3 sequence is CASSSWEGTNTGELFF. CDR3 DNA: TGCGCCAGCAGCTCGTGGGAAGGGACGAACACCGGGGAGCTGTTTTTT. This chain joins TRBV5-1 and TRBJ2-2; D is unresolved. Germline CDR1 SGHRS, CDR2 YFSETQ. The CDR3 sequence is 16 residues long. V lost 3 bases to trimming and J lost 0 bases, with 12 bases between them.

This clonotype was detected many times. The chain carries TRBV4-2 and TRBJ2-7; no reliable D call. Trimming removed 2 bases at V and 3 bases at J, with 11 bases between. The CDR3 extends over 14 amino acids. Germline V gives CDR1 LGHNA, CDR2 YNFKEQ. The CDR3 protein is CASSQFEASYEQYF. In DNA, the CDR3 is TGTGCCAGCAGCCAATTCGAGGCTAGCTACGAGCAGTACTTC.

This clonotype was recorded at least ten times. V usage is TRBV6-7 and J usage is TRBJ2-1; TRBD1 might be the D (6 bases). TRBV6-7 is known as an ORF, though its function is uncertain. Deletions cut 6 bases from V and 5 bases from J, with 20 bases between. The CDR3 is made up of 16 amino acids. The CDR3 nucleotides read TGTGCCAGCAGCCTTGGGGGCAGGGTGTTTCACAATGAGCAGTTCTTC. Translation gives CASSLGGRVFHNEQFF.

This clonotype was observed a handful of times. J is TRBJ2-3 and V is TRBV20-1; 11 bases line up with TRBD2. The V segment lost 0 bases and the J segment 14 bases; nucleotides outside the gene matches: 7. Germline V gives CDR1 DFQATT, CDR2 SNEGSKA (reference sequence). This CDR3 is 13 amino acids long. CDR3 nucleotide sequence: TGCAGTGCTAGAGATCGGCTAGCGGGAGGCCTGTATTTT. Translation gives CSARDRLAGGLYF.

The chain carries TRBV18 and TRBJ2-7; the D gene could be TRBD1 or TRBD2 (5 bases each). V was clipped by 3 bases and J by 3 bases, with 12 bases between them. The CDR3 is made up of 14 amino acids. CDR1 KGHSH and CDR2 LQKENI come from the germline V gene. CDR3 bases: TGTGCCAGCTCACCCCGCCGGGGACGCTACGAGCAGTACTTC. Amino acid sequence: CASSPRRGRYEQYF. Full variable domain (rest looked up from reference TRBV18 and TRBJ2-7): NAGVMQNPRHLVRRRGQEARLRCSPMKGHSHVYWYRQLPEEGLKFMVYLQKENIIDESGMPKERFSAEFPKEGPSILRIQQVVRGDSAAYFCASSPRRGRYEQYFGPGTRLTVT.

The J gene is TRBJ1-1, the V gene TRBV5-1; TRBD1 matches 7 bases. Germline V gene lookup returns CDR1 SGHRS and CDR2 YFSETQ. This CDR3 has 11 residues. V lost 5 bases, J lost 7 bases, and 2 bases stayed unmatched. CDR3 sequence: CASRGQREAFF. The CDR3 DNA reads TGCGCCAGCAGGGGACAGCGTGAAGCTTTCTTT.

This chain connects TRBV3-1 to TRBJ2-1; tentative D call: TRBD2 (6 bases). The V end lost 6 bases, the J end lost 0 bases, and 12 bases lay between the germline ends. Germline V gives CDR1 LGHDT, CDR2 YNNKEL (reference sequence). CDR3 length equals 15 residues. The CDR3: CASRERASSYNEQFF. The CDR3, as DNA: TGTGCCAGCAGAGAGCGGGCGAGCTCCTACAATGAGCAGTTCTTC.

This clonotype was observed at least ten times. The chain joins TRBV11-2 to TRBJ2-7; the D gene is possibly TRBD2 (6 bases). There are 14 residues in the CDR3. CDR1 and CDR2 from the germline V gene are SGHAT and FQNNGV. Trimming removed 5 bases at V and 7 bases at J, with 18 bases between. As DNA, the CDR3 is TGTGCCAGCAGCCCCGATGGGGGGTCGGGGGAGCAGTACTTC. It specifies CASSPDGGSGEQYF.

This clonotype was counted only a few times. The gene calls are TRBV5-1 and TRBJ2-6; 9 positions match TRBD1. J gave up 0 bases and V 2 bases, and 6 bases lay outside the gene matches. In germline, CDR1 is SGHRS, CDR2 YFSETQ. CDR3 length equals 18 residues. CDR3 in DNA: TGCGCCAGCAGCTTCGGGGGACAGGGCCTCTCTGGGGCCAACGTCCTGACTTTC. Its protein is CASSFGGQGLSGANVLTF.

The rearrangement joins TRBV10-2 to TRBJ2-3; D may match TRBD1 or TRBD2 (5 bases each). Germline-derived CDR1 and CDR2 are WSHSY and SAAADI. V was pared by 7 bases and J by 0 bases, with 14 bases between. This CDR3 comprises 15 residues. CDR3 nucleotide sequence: TGCGCCAGCACCAAAGGACGGGACAGCACAGATACGCAGTATTTT. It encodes CASTKGRDSTDTQYF.

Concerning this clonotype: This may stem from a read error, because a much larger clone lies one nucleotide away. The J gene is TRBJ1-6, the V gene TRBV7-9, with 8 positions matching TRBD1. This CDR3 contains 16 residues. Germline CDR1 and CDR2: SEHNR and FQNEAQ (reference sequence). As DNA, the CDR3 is TGTGCCAGCAGCCTTGAAGGGGGACAGGCTAATTCAACCCTCCACTTT. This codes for CASSLEGGQANSTLHF.

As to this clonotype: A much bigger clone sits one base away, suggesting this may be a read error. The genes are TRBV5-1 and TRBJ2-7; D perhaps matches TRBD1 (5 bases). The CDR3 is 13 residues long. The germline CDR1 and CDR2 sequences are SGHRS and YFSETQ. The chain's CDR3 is CASSIARAYELYF. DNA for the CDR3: TGCGCCAGCAGCATCGCCAGGGCCTACGAGCTGTACTTC.

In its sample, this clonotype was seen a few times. CDR3 in amino acids: CAISGDLAKNIQYF. CDR3 in DNA: TGTGCCATCAGTGGAGATTTAGCCAAAAACATTCAGTACTTC. The chain combines TRBV10-3 with TRBJ2-4, with no clear D. The CDR3 sequence is 14 residues long. The V end lost 4 bases, the J end lost 0 bases, and 7 bases lay between the germline ends. Germline lookup yields CDR1 ENHRY and CDR2 SYGVKD.

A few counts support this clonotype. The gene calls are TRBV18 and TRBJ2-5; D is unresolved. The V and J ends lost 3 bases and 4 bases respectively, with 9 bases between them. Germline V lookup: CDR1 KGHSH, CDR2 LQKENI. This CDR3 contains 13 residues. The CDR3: CASSPLQIETQYF. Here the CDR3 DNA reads TGTGCCAGCTCACCTTTACAAATAGAGACCCAGTACTTC.